The 30 T cell receptor beta chains reported below all come from one sample, sequenced in a study of beta chain features in type 1 diabetes. General study results and limits: The study found moderately but significantly shorter TCRB CDR3s in all four CD4+ subsets of Type 1 diabetes patients.

The authors reverse transcribed all of the isolated RNA, so sequencing captured expressed TCRB transcripts. Profiling relied on immunoSEQ multiplex PCR, and the TCRdb table lists in-frame clones only, not all of them. Here the sample spans 680,000 or so clones, over 10% being singletons. These receptors have no identified antigens. Input material: naive CD4+ T cells from blood. The origin of the receptors is a man aged 18 to 29 with type 1 diabetes.

Comments on this clone: At the DNA level, this CDR3 is encoded by other sequences in the same sample as well. The chain has TRBV30 and TRBJ1-5; TRBD1 matches 7 bases. The germline gives CDR1 GTSNPN, CDR2 SVGIG (reference sequence). CDR3 length equals 13 residues. The V segment lost 2 bases and the J segment 7 bases; nucleotides outside the gene matches: 5. The CDR3 DNA reads as TGTGCCTGGAGTAGACAGGGCGACCAGCCCCAGCATTTT. Its translation is CAWSRQGDQPQHF.

This clone has just a few counts. The chain has TRBV27 and TRBJ1-1; no firm D call. The germline gives CDR1 MNHEY, CDR2 SMNVEV (reference sequence). CDR3 length: 14 residues. V lost 6 bases and J lost 1, with 12 bases in between. CDR3 nucleotide sequence: TGTGCCAGCAGCCCCCACGGGTGGAACACTGAAGCTTTCTTT. It yields the protein CASSPHGWNTEAFF.

As regards this clone: The identical CDR3 is also encoded by other nucleotide sequences in the sample. V usage is TRBV4-2 and J usage is TRBJ1-1; 8 bases agree with TRBD1. CDR1 and CDR2 from the germline V gene are LGHNA and YNFKEQ. The ends lost 3 bases at V and 3 bases at J; junction bases unmatched: 0. The CDR3 extends over 13 amino acids. CDR3 in amino acids: CASSQDRDTEAFF. The CDR3 nucleotides are TGTGCCAGCAGCCAGGACAGGGACACTGAAGCTTTCTTT.

This clone was seen just once. The chain joins TRBV29-1 to TRBJ1-3; tentatively, D is TRBD1 (5 bases). The V gene's germline CDR1 is SQVTM and CDR2 ANQGSEA. Trimming cost V 2 bases and J 0 bases, with 8 bases left between them. There are 14 residues in the CDR3. The DNA of the CDR3 is TGCAGCGTTGAACGACAGAGCTCTGGAAACACCATATATTTT. The encoded protein is CSVERQSSGNTIYF. The full variable domain, its missing parts supplied by reference TRBV29-1 and TRBJ1-3, is SAVISQKPSRDICQRGTSLTIQCQVDSQVTMMFWYRQQPGQSLTLIATANQGSEATYESGFVIDKFPISRPNLTFSTLTVSNMSPEDSSIYLCSVERQSSGNTIYFGEGSWLTVV.

This clone has only a few counts. V usage is TRBV29-1 and J usage is TRBJ1-6; weak D call: TRBD1 (6 bases). In germline, CDR1 is SQVTM, CDR2 ANQGSEA. Deletions cut 6 bases from V and 9 bases from J, with 15 bases between. There are 13 residues in the CDR3. In DNA, the CDR3 is TGCAGCGTCGCTCAGGACAGTAGTTCACCCCTCCACTTT. Residues: CSVAQDSSSPLHF.

There are a few counts of this clone. The chain has TRBV5-1 and TRBJ2-7; D not certain. CDR1 is SGHRS and CDR2 is YFSETQ in the germline V gene. V was shortened by 0 bases and J by 3 bases, with 13 bases between the two germline ends. The CDR3 length is 15 residues. This chain's CDR3 is CASSLEVNPSYEQYF. CDR3 DNA sequence: TGCGCCAGCAGCTTGGAGGTCAACCCCAGCTACGAGCAGTACTTC.

This chain's CDR3 is CAISDGPGPQHF. The CDR3 bases are TGTGCCATCAGTGATGGGCCGGGGCCCCAGCATTTT. V is TRBV10-3 and J is TRBJ1-5; no clear D gene. The CDR3 is 12 amino acids. Trimming cost V 3 bases and J 9 bases, with 9 bases left between them. Germline CDR1 ENHRY, CDR2 SYGVKD.

This clone showed up just a few times. The CDR3 spells CASSEPGELFF. The DNA of the CDR3 is TGTGCCAGCAGTGAGCCCGGGGAGCTGTTTTTT. The chain recombines TRBV2 with TRBJ2-2; D is undetermined. Trimming took off 3 bases at V and 6 bases at J, with 2 bases between the two ends. In germline, CDR1 is SNHLY, CDR2 FYNNEI. CDR3 length equals 11 residues.

This clone showed up just a few times. V gene TRBV5-1 combines with J gene TRBJ2-7; 10 nucleotides match TRBD1. J gave up 6 bases and V 5 bases, and 5 bases lay outside the gene matches. Germline values: CDR1 SGHRS, CDR2 YFSETQ. The CDR3 covers 13 residues. CDR3 sequence: CASRRQGAGEQYF. The DNA of the CDR3 is TGCGCCAGCAGACGACAGGGGGCGGGCGAGCAGTACTTC.

The chain has TRBV11-2 and TRBJ1-2; weak D call: TRBD1 (5 bases). V gave up 1 base and J gave up 4 bases, with 16 bases separating them. The germline gives CDR1 SGHAT, CDR2 FQNNGV. The CDR3 consists of 16 residues. DNA of the CDR3: TGTGCCAGCAGCTTAGCTCGGCAGGGCTTAGGCTATGGCTACACCTTC. Its translation: CASSLARQGLGYGYTF.

This clone has just a few counts. The chain links TRBV7-2 to TRBJ2-1; D is undetermined. Per germline, CDR1 SGHTA and CDR2 FQGNSA. This CDR3 spans 11 amino acids. V lost 6 bases, J lost 7 bases, and 7 bases lay in between. CDR3 nucleotide sequence: TGTGCCAGCAGGGATTTTAATGAGCAGTTCTTC. Amino acid sequence: CASRDFNEQFF.

This chain uses TRBV7-2 with TRBJ2-1; 8 bases are shared with TRBD1. Germline lookup yields CDR1 SGHTA and CDR2 FQGNSA. The CDR3 contains 16 residues. Trimming cost V 5 bases and J 5 bases; bases outside gene matches: 11. The CDR3 region has the DNA TGTGCCAGCAGCCCCCTACAGGGGGTTCCTCACAATGAGCAGTTCTTC. Translated: CASSPLQGVPHNEQFF.

This clone turned up a few times. The chain carries TRBV5-4 and TRBJ2-5, with a possible D match to TRBD1 (6 bases). The CDR3 sequence is 14 residues long. The V gene's germline CDR1 is SGHNT and CDR2 YYREEE (reference sequence). The ends were cut back, 4 bases at V and 1 base at J, with 11 bases in the middle. CDR3 sequence reads: CASSPGQTQETQYF. CDR3 nucleotide sequence: TGTGCCAGCAGCCCCGGACAGACCCAAGAGACCCAGTACTTC.

This clone has more than one count but fewer than ten. The chain recombines TRBV6-5 with TRBJ1-1; D perhaps matches TRBD1 (5 bases). Germline CDR1 reads MNHEY; CDR2 reads SVGAGI. This CDR3 is built from 14 residues. V was shortened by 0 bases and J by 10 bases, with 15 bases between the two germline ends. The CDR3 spells CASSYSAGSWAAFF. The CDR3 nucleotides are TGTGCCAGCAGTTACTCGGCAGGGAGTTGGGCAGCTTTCTTT.

As for this clone: The identical CDR3 is also encoded by other nucleotide sequences in the sample. The rearrangement links TRBV6-1 to TRBJ1-3, with D unresolved. The V end lost 2 bases, the J end lost 1 base, and 0 bases lay between the germline ends. Germline V gene sequence: CDR1 MNHNS, CDR2 SASEGT. The CDR3 is made up of 12 amino acids. Written as DNA, the CDR3 is TGTGCCAGCAGTGAATCTGGAAACACCATATATTTT. This gives the protein CASSESGNTIYF.

The chain couples TRBV23-1 to TRBJ1-1, with D perhaps matching TRBD1 (5 bases). TRBV23-1 is an ORF, and what it does is uncertain. Trimming pared 7 bases from V and 4 bases from J, leaving 13 bases between. The CDR3 contains 13 residues. The CDR3 nucleotides read TGCGCCAGCAAGGGCAGGGCCACCACTGAAGCTTTCTTT. Amino acid sequence: CASKGRATTEAFF.

CDR3 protein: CASSPMGIGHEQYF. The CDR3 nucleotides read TGTGCCAGCTCACCTATGGGGATTGGGCACGAGCAGTACTTC. J is TRBJ2-7 and V is TRBV18, with D unclear. V lost 3 bases and J 5 bases, leaving 14 bases between the germline ends. The CDR3 has 14 residues. Germline CDR1 reads KGHSH; CDR2 reads LQKENI. Full variable domain (missing parts from reference TRBV18 and TRBJ2-7): NAGVMQNPRHLVRRRGQEARLRCSPMKGHSHVYWYRQLPEEGLKFMVYLQKENIIDESGMPKERFSAEFPKEGPSILRIQQVVRGDSAAYFCASSPMGIGHEQYFGPGTRLTVT.

This chain uses TRBV6-5 with TRBJ1-3; D gene ambiguous. Trimming pared 6 bases from V and 0 bases from J, leaving 12 bases between. The length of the CDR3 is 15 residues. Per germline, CDR1 MNHEY and CDR2 SVGAGI. For the CDR3, the DNA is TGTGCCAGCAGATCTGCGGAGTTCTCTGGAAACACCATATATTTT. The encoded protein is CASRSAEFSGNTIYF.

The chain recombines TRBV20-1 with TRBJ1-2; D unresolved. The CDR3 is 11 amino acids. In germline, CDR1 is DFQATT, CDR2 SNEGSKA (reference sequence). V shed 3 bases and J shed 9 bases, with 11 bases lying between them. The CDR3 here is CSASQVPSYTF. The CDR3 DNA is TGCAGTGCTAGTCAGGTTCCTAGCTACACCTTC.

The chain combines TRBV28 with TRBJ2-5; the match to TRBD2 covers 11 bases. The CDR3 covers 16 residues. Germline assignment: CDR1 MDHEN and CDR2 SYDVKM. The ends lost 5 bases at V and 2 bases at J; junction bases unmatched: 7. The CDR3 nucleotides read TGTGCCAGCAGTCCCCACCGGACTAGCGGGCAAGAGACCCAGTACTTC. Its protein product is CASSPHRTSGQETQYF.

This clone occurred a few times. This chain joins TRBV10-3 and TRBJ2-3; D tentatively fits TRBD1 or TRBD2 (6 bases each). The CDR3 is made up of 15 amino acids. V lost 10 bases and J lost 0, with 17 bases in between. Per the germline V gene, CDR1 is ENHRY and CDR2 is SYGVKD. The CDR3 reads CATKMGGQSTDTQYF. The CDR3 DNA sequence: TGTGCCACCAAGATGGGGGGACAAAGCACAGATACGCAGTATTTT.

There are a few counts of this clone. The rearrangement uses TRBV27 and TRBJ1-4; 8 bases align to TRBD1. Germline V CDR1 and CDR2: MNHEY, SMNVEV (reference sequence). Germline trimming cut 4 bases from V and 11 bases from J; bases unmatched to any gene: 3. This CDR3 region has 12 residues. CDR3: CASSYRQGKLFF. The CDR3 coding sequence is TGTGCCAGCAGTTACCGACAGGGGAAACTGTTTTTT. Full variable domain (outside the CDR3, taken from reference TRBV27 and TRBJ1-4): EAQVTQNPRYLITVTGKKLTVTCSQNMNHEYMSWYRQDPGLGLRQIYYSMNVEVTDKGDVPEGYKVSRKEKRNFPLILESPSPNQTSLYFCASSYRQGKLFFGSGTQLSVL.

This clone was detected only a few times. The chain links TRBV4-1 to TRBJ2-3; D is possibly TRBD2 (5 bases). Germline V lookup: CDR1 MGHRA, CDR2 YSYEKL. V was trimmed by 4 bases and J by 1 base, leaving 12 bases between them. The CDR3 has 15 amino acids. CDR3 sequence (DNA): TGCGCCAGCAGCCGAAGCGGCCTGGGCACAGATACGCAGTATTTT. Its protein is CASSRSGLGTDTQYF.

This sequence joins TRBV7-3 and TRBJ2-3, with D perhaps assigned TRBD1 or TRBD2 (6 bases each). Trimming shortened V by 5 bases and J by 8 bases, and 14 bases separated the two germline ends. The V gene's germline CDR1 is SGHTA and CDR2 FQGTGA. The CDR3 runs to 13 residues. The CDR3: CASSPGASSTQYF. DNA for the CDR3: TGTGCCAGCAGCCCGGGGGCTTCTAGTACGCAGTATTTT.

This clone was counted once. V usage is TRBV11-3 and J usage is TRBJ1-2; D unresolved. This CDR3 spans 12 amino acids. The germline V and J ends were trimmed by 3 bases and 3 bases, with 5 bases remaining between them. Germline assignment: CDR1 SGHNT and CDR2 YENEEA. The CDR3 DNA is TGTGCCAGCAGCTTTGATCACTATGGCTACACCTTC. Protein sequence: CASSFDHYGYTF. Using reference TRBV11-3 and TRBJ1-2 for the parts outside the CDR3, the full variable domain is EAGVVQSPRYKIIEKKQPVAFWCNPISGHNTLYWYLQNLGQGPELLIRYENEEAVDDSQLPKDRFSAERLKGVDSTLKIQPAELGDSAVYLCASSFDHYGYTFGSGTRLTVV.

The chain recombines TRBV5-1 with TRBJ2-3, with TRBD2 matching 10 bases. The CDR3 extends over 15 amino acids. Germline CDR1 and CDR2: SGHRS and YFSETQ. V shed 4 bases, J shed 2 bases, and the junction held 4 bases outside the gene matches. The CDR3 region has the DNA TGCGCCAGCAGCCTACTAGCGGGGCCCACAGATACGCAGTATTTT. Its translation: CASSLLAGPTDTQYF.

This clone was found a few times. For the CDR3, the DNA is TGCGCCAGCAGCTTGGATGGCGGGGGGGCCTCAGATACGCAGTATTTT. This encodes CASSLDGGGASDTQYF. V gene TRBV5-1 combines with J gene TRBJ2-3; 9 bases align to TRBD2. The germline gives CDR1 SGHRS, CDR2 YFSETQ. CDR3 length: 16 residues. V lost 0 bases, J lost 4 bases, and 6 bases stayed unmatched.

This rearrangement joins TRBV7-2 to TRBJ2-2; D gene uncertain. In germline, CDR1 is SGHTA, CDR2 FQGNSA. Trimming took off 5 bases at V and 1 base at J, with 8 bases between the two ends. The CDR3 is 14 residues long. The CDR3 region is CASSLTGNTGELFF. The CDR3 region has the DNA TGTGCCAGCAGCCTTACGGGGAACACCGGGGAGCTGTTTTTT.

This clone was detected a few times. This chain joins TRBV5-1 and TRBJ1-1; TRBD1 is a possible D gene (5 bases). The CDR3 totals 13 residues. V was shortened by 4 bases and J by 6 bases, with 13 bases between the two germline ends. Germline loops: CDR1 SGHRS, CDR2 YFSETQ. The CDR3 reads CASSLWTSAEAFF. The DNA of the CDR3 is TGCGCCAGCAGCCTCTGGACAAGCGCTGAAGCTTTCTTT. Full variable domain (remainder filled in from reference TRBV5-1 and TRBJ1-1): KAGVTQTPRYLIKTRGQQVTLSCSPISGHRSVSWYQQTPGQGLQFLFEYFSETQRNKGNFPGRFSGRQFSNSRSEMNVSTLELGDSALYLCASSLWTSAEAFFGQGTRLTVV.

In DNA, the CDR3 is TGTGCCAGCAGCCCCGGAGGGCCCGGGGAGCTGTTTTTT. Encoded protein: CASSPGGPGELFF. This chain joins TRBV5-6 and TRBJ2-2, with D maybe TRBD2 (6 bases). This CDR3 has 13 amino acids. CDR1 and CDR2 (germline): SGHDT, YYEEEE. The ends were cut back, 4 bases at V and 6 bases at J, with 10 bases in the middle.